This TCR beta chain comes out of a study of blood T cell repertoires in COVID-19 (dated by TCRdb to about 2020). Notes on the research overall: Samples covering the acute and convalescent phases of COVID-19 were provided by collaborators in the United States, Italy and Spain. The material from the prospective study consisted of cDNA or gDNA derived from T cells, B-cell-depleted T cells, or PBMCs. The dataset comprised deeply sampled blood TCRbeta repertoires from subjects exposed to, actively infected with, or recovered from COVID-19. The repertoires were released in a freely available public database meant as a resource for research on the immune response to SARS-CoV-2. The samples were drawn from the first 160 participants of the ongoing ImmuneRACE study and from 950 to 1,500 subjects provided by 6 global collaborators. A de-identified subject ID, COVID-19 status, age in years and sex were almost always included in the sample metadata. Where HLA class I and class II types were available, the types were taken from metadata supplied by the sample provider, not from assay-based typing. Study-wide findings and limitations: The amount of clinical and demographic metadata varied by source and participant and was provided uncurated.

A remark on this clone: This receptor's antigen is unknown. Per-base quality was not reported, and no clone a single base away is much larger than it.

Collaborating institutions collected whole blood in K2EDTA tubes following their own protocols. For TCRbeta analysis, collaborators shipped samples as frozen whole blood, isolated PBMCs, or DNA extracted from either of those sample types. TCRbeta CDR3 regions were amplified from genomic DNA using the immunoSEQ Assay, a bias-controlled multiplex PCR. In the authors' own workflow: The number of nucleated cells in each sample was estimated by amplification of reference gene primers within the assay. To quantify the absolute abundance of each unique TCRbeta CDR3 rearrangement, sequence reads were collapsed and filtered. Productive Simpson clonality was computed per sample as the square root of Simpson's diversity index over productive rearrangements. The table was pulled from immuneACCESS by TCRdb, which kept in-frame rearrangements only. Such tables lose some clones; where checked, under half of the loss comes from unresolved V genes, and the rest has no known cause. V, J and clone size were drawn from that table, and D and trimming were deduced from the DNA. This sample is represented by 340,000 or so clones; around 80% of them were singletons. Around 3% of the sample lies in the top ten.

V is pared back by 1 base and J by 0 bases, with 12 bases lying between the germline termini. Taken from cysteine to phenylalanine, the CDR3 has 16 residues. The DNA shown is the 48-base CDR3, in frame from base 1. The germline V gene gives CDR1 as MGHRA and CDR2 as YSYEKL. Here the chain combines TRBV4-1 and TRBJ1-1, and possibly TRBD1, on 5 matching bases. The sequenced material came from peripheral blood. This clonotype originated in a man under 40 with active or convalescent COVID-19. The CDR3 here reads CASSQGPRGVNTEAFF. The nucleotides read TGCGCCAGCAGCCAAGGCCCGCGGGGGGTGAACACTGAAGCTTTCTTT.